The clone carrying this TCR beta chain was counted a single time. The V gene's germline CDR1 is MNHEY and CDR2 SVGEGT. V shed 5 bases and J shed 8 bases, with 18 bases lying between them. The CDR3 spans 14 residues. The sample comes from a study of blood T cell repertoires in COVID-19. Repertoires were generated with immunoSEQ multiplex PCR, while TCRdb's copy carries only in-frame clones and drops some. Here the sample spans roughly 120,000 clones, around three quarters being singletons. The sequenced sample consisted of peripheral blood. The chain combines TRBV6-2 or TRBV6-3 with TRBJ1-2; D is possibly TRBD1 (6 bases). The sequence was collected from a man in his sixties or seventies with acute or convalescent COVID-19. The CDR3 loop is CASSVDRIYVGYTF. In nucleotides, the CDR3 is TGTGCCAGCAGTGTTGACAGGATCTATGTCGGCTACACCTTC.